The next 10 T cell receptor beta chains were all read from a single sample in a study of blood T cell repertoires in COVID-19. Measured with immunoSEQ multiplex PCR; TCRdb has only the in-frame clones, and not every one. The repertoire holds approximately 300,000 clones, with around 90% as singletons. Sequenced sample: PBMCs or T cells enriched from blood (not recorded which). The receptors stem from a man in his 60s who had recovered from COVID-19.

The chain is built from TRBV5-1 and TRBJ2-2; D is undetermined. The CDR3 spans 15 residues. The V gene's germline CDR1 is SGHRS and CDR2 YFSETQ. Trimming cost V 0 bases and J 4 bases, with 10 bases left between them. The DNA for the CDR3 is TGCGCCAGCAGCTTGGGAGCCGTTGGCACCGGGGAGCTGTTTTTT. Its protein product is CASSLGAVGTGELFF.

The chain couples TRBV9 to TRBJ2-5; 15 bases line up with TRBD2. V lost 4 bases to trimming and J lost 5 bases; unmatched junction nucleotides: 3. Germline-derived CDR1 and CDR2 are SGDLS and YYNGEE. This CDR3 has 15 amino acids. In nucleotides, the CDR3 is TGTGCCAGCAGCTTCGGGACTAGCGGGAGGGAGACCCAGTACTTC. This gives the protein CASSFGTSGRETQYF.

The CDR3 is CASSHRTSGVQETQYF. The CDR3 DNA is TGCGCCAGCAGCCACAGGACTAGCGGGGTTCAAGAGACCCAGTACTTC. The chain links TRBV5-1 to TRBJ2-5; 12 nucleotides line up with TRBD2. Trimming at V came to 4 bases and at J to 2 bases, leaving 6 bases not matched to a gene. Germline CDR1 and CDR2: SGHRS and YFSETQ. This CDR3 has 16 residues.

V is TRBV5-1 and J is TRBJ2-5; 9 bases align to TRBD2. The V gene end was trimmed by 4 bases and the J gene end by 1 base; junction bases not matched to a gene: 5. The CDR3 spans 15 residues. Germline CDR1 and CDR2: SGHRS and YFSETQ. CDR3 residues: CASSPTTSGQETQYF. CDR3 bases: TGCGCCAGCAGCCCCACGACTAGCGGCCAAGAGACCCAGTACTTC. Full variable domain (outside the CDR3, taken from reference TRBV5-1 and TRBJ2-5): KAGVTQTPRYLIKTRGQQVTLSCSPISGHRSVSWYQQTPGQGLQFLFEYFSETQRNKGNFPGRFSGRQFSNSRSEMNVSTLELGDSALYLCASSPTTSGQETQYFGPGTRLLVL.

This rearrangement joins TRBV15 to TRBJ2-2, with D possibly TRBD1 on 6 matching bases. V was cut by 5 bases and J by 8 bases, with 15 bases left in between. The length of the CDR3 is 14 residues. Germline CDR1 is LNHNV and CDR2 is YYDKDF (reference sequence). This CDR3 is CATSVRNREGELFF. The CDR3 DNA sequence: TGTGCCACCAGCGTCAGGAACAGGGAGGGGGAGCTGTTTTTT.

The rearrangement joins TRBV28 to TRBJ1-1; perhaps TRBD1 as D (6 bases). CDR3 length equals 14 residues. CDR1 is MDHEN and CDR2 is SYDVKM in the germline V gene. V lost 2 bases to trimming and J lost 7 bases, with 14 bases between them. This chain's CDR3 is CASSLVMGAYEAFF. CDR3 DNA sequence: TGTGCCAGCAGTTTAGTGATGGGGGCTTATGAAGCTTTCTTT.

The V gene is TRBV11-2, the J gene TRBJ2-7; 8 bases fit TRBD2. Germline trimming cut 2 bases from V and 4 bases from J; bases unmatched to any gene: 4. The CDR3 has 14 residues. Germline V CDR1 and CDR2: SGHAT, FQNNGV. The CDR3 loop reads CASSLRLARYEQYF. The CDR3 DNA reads TGTGCCAGCAGCTTAAGACTAGCGCGATACGAGCAGTACTTC.

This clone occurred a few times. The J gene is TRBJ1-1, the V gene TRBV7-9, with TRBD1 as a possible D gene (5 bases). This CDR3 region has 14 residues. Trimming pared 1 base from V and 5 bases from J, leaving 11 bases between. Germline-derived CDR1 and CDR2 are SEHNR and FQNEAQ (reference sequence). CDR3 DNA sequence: TGTGCCAGCAGCTTAGGACTCGGGGGGACTGAAGCTTTCTTT. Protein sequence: CASSLGLGGTEAFF. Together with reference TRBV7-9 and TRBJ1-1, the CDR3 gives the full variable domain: DTGVSQNPRHKITKRGQNVTFRCDPISEHNRLYWYRQTLGQGPEFLTYFQNEAQLEKSRLLSDRFSAERPKGSFSTLEIQRTEQGDSAMYLCASSLGLGGTEAFFGQGTRLTVV.

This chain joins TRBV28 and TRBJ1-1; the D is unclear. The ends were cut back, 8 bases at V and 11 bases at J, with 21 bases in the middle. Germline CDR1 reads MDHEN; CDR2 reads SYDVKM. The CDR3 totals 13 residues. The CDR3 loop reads CASLNIGGMRAFF. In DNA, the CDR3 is TGTGCCAGCCTCAACATCGGTGGAATGCGGGCTTTCTTT.

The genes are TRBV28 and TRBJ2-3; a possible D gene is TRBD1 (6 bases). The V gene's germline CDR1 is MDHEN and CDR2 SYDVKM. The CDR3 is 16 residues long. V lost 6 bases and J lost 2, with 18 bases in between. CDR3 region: CASSLLRTEYTDTQYF. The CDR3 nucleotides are TGTGCCAGCAGCCTCCTACGGACAGAATACACAGATACGCAGTATTTT.